These 3 T cell receptor beta chains share one sample of origin, sequenced in a study of blood T cell repertoires in COVID-19. The data were produced by immunoSEQ multiplex PCR, yet TCRdb's version contains in-frame clones alone and is incomplete. The data show tens of thousands of clones, roughly four fifths seen once. The sequenced material came from peripheral blood. Every receptor here comes from a human donor in a cohort sampled during active COVID-19.

This clone was seen only once. This chain joins TRBV7-2 and TRBJ1-4, with D possibly being TRBD1 (6 bases). Trimming shortened V by 5 bases and J by 5 bases, and 15 bases separated the two germline ends. Germline V gives CDR1 SGHTA, CDR2 FQGNSA. CDR3 length: 15 residues. DNA of the CDR3: TGTGCCAGCAGCCTCCGACAGGCGATAAATGAAAAACTGTTTTTT. Protein: CASSLRQAINEKLFF.

Here the CDR3 reads CASSRSGLLSYEQYF. The DNA of the CDR3 is TGTGCCAGCAGCCGATCGGGACTTCTTTCTTACGAGCAGTACTTC. The rearrangement links TRBV6-6 to TRBJ2-7; maybe TRBD2 (6 bases). This CDR3 contains 15 residues. CDR1 and CDR2 from the germline V gene are MNHNY and SVGAGI (reference sequence). Between the trimmed V and J ends, which lost 6 bases and 4 bases, there was a span of 19 bases.

This clone was counted ten times or more. The chain carries TRBV5-1 and TRBJ1-5; TRBD1 matches at 12 bases. CDR1 is SGHRS and CDR2 is YFSETQ in the germline V gene. This CDR3 has 15 residues. With 0 bases clipped from V and 8 bases from J, the junction kept 3 bases outside the gene matches. CDR3 nucleotides: TGCGCCAGCAGCTTGGCCGGGACAGGGGGCGAGCCCCAGCATTTT. Its protein is CASSLAGTGGEPQHF.